This entry concerns a single T cell receptor (beta chain). Antigen specificity is unknown. The CDR3 loop spans 15 amino acids. V was cut by 2 bases and J by 7 bases, with 13 bases left in between. CDR1 and CDR2 from the germline V gene are SGHRS and YFSETQ. Enrollment shut out patients with autoimmune disease history or systemic immunosuppression. Profiled with immunoSEQ multiplex PCR; TCRdb holds only in-frame clones, not every one. The profile shows 20,000 to 25,000 clones, 85% of them singletons. The entry originates in a study of OX40 agonist ivuxolimab in advanced cancers. The wider study: Given to patients was ivuxolimab, an agonistic anti-OX40 (CD134) antibody. Study observations and caveats: Individuals who were partial responders at 0.1-3.0 mg/kg had clonal expansion that ranked among the lowest. Averaged across samples, CD8+ T cells carried more expanded clones than CD4+ did.

The chain carries TRBV5-1 and TRBJ1-6, with TRBD1 as a possible D gene (6 bases). The TCR sequence derives from an adult with an advanced solid tumor such as melanoma, head and neck, liver or kidney cancer. This sample comprised CD4+ or CD8+ T cells sorted from blood, obtained in a trial of the OX40 agonist ivuxolimab. The CDR3, as DNA: TGCGCCAGCAGCTTTTCGGGGGGCGAAAATTCACCCCTCCACTTT. Its protein product is CASSFSGGENSPLHF.